A selection of T cell receptor beta chains follows, all from one sample in a study of post-analysis software for immune sequencing data. In TCRdb, the PCR reads were re-called with MiXCR into one record per CDR3 protein. The sample holds 740,000 or so distinct CDR3 sequences, approximately 57% seen once. Sequenced sample: blood. Receptors were obtained from a girl aged 5-17 years with multiple sclerosis. CDR3s include the opening cysteine and the closing phenylalanine or tryptophan. Each record gives: CDR3 protein, CDR3 DNA, D gene, V gene, clone size, J gene. D genes are given only for firm matches. The size entry is marked missing in some rows and otherwise reads once, few, many or a size class.

CASSLRPDTQYF | TGTGCCAGCAGCTTGAGGCCAGATACGCAGTATTTT | NA | TRBV5-5 | NA | TRBJ2-3
CSASITGSANEKLFF | TGCAGTGCTAGTATTACCGGCTCAGCAAATGAAAAACTGTTTTTT | NA | TRBV20-1 | few | TRBJ1-4
CASSDSAGFYNEQFF | TGTGCCAGCAGTGACTCGGCAGGATTCTACAATGAGCAGTTCTTC | NA | TRBV6-4 | NA | TRBJ2-1
CAGSQDGGGYYEQYF | TGTGCCGGCAGCCAAGACGGAGGGGGGTACTACGAGCAGTACTTC | NA | TRBV3-1 | NA | TRBJ2-7
CSASPPLYTDTQYF | TGCAGTGCCTCCCCCCCACTCTACACAGATACGCAGTATTTT | NA | TRBV20-1 | NA | TRBJ2-3
CATGQGMGEQYF | TGCGCTACGGGACAGGGCATGGGAGAGCAGTACTTC | TRBD1 | TRBV29-1 | NA | TRBJ2-7
CSAKWGAGETQYF | TGCAGTGCTAAGTGGGGGGCTGGTGAGACCCAGTACTTC | NA | TRBV20-1 | few | TRBJ2-5
CASSWNPYSQETQYF | TGCGCCAGCAGCTGGAACCCGTATTCCCAAGAGACCCAGTACTTC | NA | TRBV5-1 | NA | TRBJ2-5
CSVGTGATAINEKLFF | TGCAGCGTTGGGACAGGGGCCACCGCAATTAATGAAAAACTGTTTTTT | TRBD1 | TRBV29-1 | NA | TRBJ1-4
CSVELGDTQYF | TGCAGCGTTGAGTTAGGTGATACGCAGTATTTT | NA | TRBV29-1 | NA | TRBJ2-3
CSVSGTSRETQYF | TGCAGCGTATCCGGGACTAGCAGAGAGACCCAGTACTTC | TRBD2 | TRBV29-1 | few | TRBJ2-5
CARNLGDTQYF | TGTGCCCGGAACCTTGGAGATACGCAGTATTTT | NA | TRBV30 | NA | TRBJ2-3
CSARTRGLSSYEQYF | TGCAGTGCTAGAACGAGGGGGCTAAGCTCCTACGAGCAGTACTTC | TRBD1 | TRBV20-1 | NA | TRBJ2-7
CASSRQGIGNEKLFF | TGTGCCAGCAGCCGACAGGGGATTGGAAATGAAAAACTGTTTTTT | TRBD1 | TRBV9 | NA | TRBJ1-4
CASSLAYRGDSEQFF | TGTGCCAGCAGCTTAGCCTACAGGGGAGACAGTGAGCAGTTCTTC | TRBD1 | TRBV7-2 | few | TRBJ2-1
CSARVGQIEEQYF | TGCAGTGCTAGAGTGGGACAGATTGAGGAGCAGTACTTC | TRBD1 | TRBV20-1 | many | TRBJ2-7